These 10 T cell receptor beta chains were sequenced from one sample in a study of T cell clusters in autoimmune cytopenias. TRB rearrangements were amplified by touch-down multiplex PCR with mixed TRB-A/B primers. Following a re-call of the multiplex PCR reads, TCRdb has one entry per CDR3 protein and lacks DNA. In total, the table holds 3,500 to 4,500 distinct CDR3 sequences. Each sample's input was around 250 ng genomic DNA, some 38,000 genome equivalents. The sample also formed part of further work on T cell repertoires in aging, cancer and after chemotherapy.

Sequencing used peripheral blood. Receptors were obtained from a human donor in good health.

According to its frequency, this clonotype is medium-sized (0.01 to 0.1%). The chain is built from TRBV13 and TRBJ2-1; TCRdb gives TRBD1 as the D gene, but with no DNA this cannot be confirmed. CDR1 is PRHDT and CDR2 is FYEKMQ in the germline V gene (reference sequence). The CDR3 is made up of 15 amino acids. This chain's CDR3 is CASRSTGQGVNEQFF.

Judged by frequency, this clonotype is medium-sized. The chain joins TRBV5-6 to TRBJ2-3; TCRdb names TRBD1, which stays unverified in the absence of DNA. Germline CDR1 is SGHDT and CDR2 is YYEEEE. The CDR3 is made up of 18 amino acids. CDR3 in amino acids: CASSLGGRTWVGTDTQYF.

The J gene is TRBJ2-1, the V gene TRBV7-2. Looked up from germline, CDR1 is SGHTA and CDR2 is FQGNSA. There are 14 residues in the CDR3. The CDR3 spells CASSLKLYENEQFF.

This clonotype is classed as medium-sized by frequency. The chain uses TRBV15 and TRBJ1-2; TCRdb's D call of TRBD1 is untestable without DNA. The CDR3 extends over 14 amino acids. Germline assignment: CDR1 LNHNV and CDR2 YYDKDF (reference sequence). The CDR3 protein is CATSRDLDSYGYTF.

Frequency places this clonotype as medium-sized. This sequence joins TRBV30 and TRBJ2-3; the D call from TCRdb, TRBD2, cannot be confirmed without DNA. CDR1 and CDR2 from the germline V gene are GTSNPN and SVGIG (reference sequence). This CDR3 comprises 16 residues. CDR3 sequence reads: CACLAGGLDSTDTQYF.

Frequency places this clonotype as medium-sized (0.01 to 0.1%). This chain uses TRBV6-5 with TRBJ1-3; TCRdb designates TRBD1, a call that cannot be tested without DNA. The CDR3 totals 17 residues. CDR1 MNHEY and CDR2 SVGAGI come from the germline V gene. CDR3 loop: CASSTTGGPLSGNTIYF.

Considering frequency, this clonotype is medium-sized. V is TRBV6-5 and J is TRBJ1-2; the TCRdb call, TRBD1, lacks DNA for checking. Germline V gene data show CDR1 as MNHEY and CDR2 as SVGAGI. The CDR3 consists of 13 residues. The chain's CDR3 is CASRDGTGEGYTF.

This clonotype counts as medium-sized by frequency. The chain uses TRBV6-5 and TRBJ1-5; TCRdb proposes TRBD1, but this gene call is untestable without DNA. Germline V CDR1 and CDR2: MNHEY, SVGAGI. The CDR3 covers 17 residues. The chain's CDR3 is CASRRQGGGNSNQPQHF.

The rearrangement links TRBV6-4 to TRBJ2-3. This CDR3 is built from 14 residues. CDR1 and CDR2 from the germline V gene are MRHNA and SNTAGT. CDR3 residues: CASSEGSDTDTQYF.

The chain carries TRBV7-9 and TRBJ2-3; the TCRdb call, TRBD2, lacks DNA for checking. CDR3 size: 15 residues. Germline V lookup: CDR1 SEHNR, CDR2 FQNEAQ (reference sequence). CDR3 sequence: CASTPSESKVGTQYF.